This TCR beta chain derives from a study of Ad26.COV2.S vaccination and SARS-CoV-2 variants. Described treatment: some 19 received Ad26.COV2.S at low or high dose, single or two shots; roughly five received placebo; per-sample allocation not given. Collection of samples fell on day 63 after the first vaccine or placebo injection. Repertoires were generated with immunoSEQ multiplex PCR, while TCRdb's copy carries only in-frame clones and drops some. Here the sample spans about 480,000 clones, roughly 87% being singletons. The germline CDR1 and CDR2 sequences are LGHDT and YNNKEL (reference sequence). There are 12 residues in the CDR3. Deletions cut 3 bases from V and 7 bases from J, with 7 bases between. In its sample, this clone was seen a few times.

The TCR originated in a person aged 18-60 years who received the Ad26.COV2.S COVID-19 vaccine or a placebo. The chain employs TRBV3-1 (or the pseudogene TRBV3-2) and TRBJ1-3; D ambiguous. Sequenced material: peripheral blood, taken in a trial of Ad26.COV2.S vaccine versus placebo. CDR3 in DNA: TGTGCCAGCAGCCAGTCCGGGAACACCATATATTTT. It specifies CASSQSGNTIYF.